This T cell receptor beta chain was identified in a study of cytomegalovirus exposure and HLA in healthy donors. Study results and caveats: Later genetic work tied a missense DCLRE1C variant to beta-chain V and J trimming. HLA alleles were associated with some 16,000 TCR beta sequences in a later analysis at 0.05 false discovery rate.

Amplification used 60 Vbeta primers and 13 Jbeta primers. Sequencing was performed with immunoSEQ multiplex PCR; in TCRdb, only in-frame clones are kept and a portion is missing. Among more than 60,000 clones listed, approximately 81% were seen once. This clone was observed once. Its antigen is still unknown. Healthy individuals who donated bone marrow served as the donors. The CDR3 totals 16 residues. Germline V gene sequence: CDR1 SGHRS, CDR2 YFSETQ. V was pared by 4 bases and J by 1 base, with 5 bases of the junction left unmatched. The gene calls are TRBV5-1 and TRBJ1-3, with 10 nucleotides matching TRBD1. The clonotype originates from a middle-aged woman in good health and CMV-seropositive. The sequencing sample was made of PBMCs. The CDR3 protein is CASSPPGQGSGNTIYF. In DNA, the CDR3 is TGCGCCAGCAGCCCACCGGGACAGGGGTCTGGAAACACCATATATTTT.